This T cell receptor (beta chain) was documented in a study of early stage breast cancer tumors. Whole-study results and caveats: Unsorted bulk genomic DNA sequencing lacked pairing and functional marker data.

Using immunoSEQ multiplex PCR, the repertoire was profiled, and TCRdb retains in-frame clones only, with some absent. The profile covers tens of thousands of clones, with 70% to 85% appearing a single time and roughly 3% taken by the ten largest. This clone has only a few counts. Its antigen remains unidentified. Input material: blood. This receptor was obtained from a person in their sixties with breast cancer.

The CDR3 sequence is CASSPRQGENTEAFF. The CDR3 nucleotides are TGTGCCAGCAGCCCGAGACAGGGGGAGAACACTGAAGCTTTCTTT. The chain combines TRBV7-2 with TRBJ1-1; 9 bases fit TRBD1. CDR3 length equals 15 residues. With V trimmed by 5 bases and J by 1 base, 5 bases remained unmatched. CDR1 and CDR2 (germline): SGHTA, FQGNSA. The entire variable domain, with the rest obtained from reference TRBV7-2 and TRBJ1-1, is as follows: GAGVSQSPSNKVTEKGKDVELRCDPISGHTALYWYRQSLGQGLEFLIYFQGNSAPDKSGLPSDRFSAERTGGSVSTLTIQRTQQEDSAVYLCASSPRQGENTEAFFGQGTRLTVV.